Detailed here is one T cell receptor beta chain. Its antigen is unidentified. The data were taken from a study of cytomegalovirus exposure and HLA in healthy donors. The study, taken as a whole, reports: Among TCR beta chains, those listed as cytomegalovirus-associated numbered over 150. Sequences of the TCR beta chain were said to predict the HLA-A and HLA-B alleles of most subjects accurately.

CDR1 and CDR2 from the germline V gene are SNHLY and FYNNEI. The CDR3 spans 13 residues. Trimming took 6 bases from V and 1 from J; bases not matched to a gene: 2. The PCR had 60 Vbeta and 13 Jbeta primers. The method was immunoSEQ multiplex PCR; TCRdb's version includes in-frame clones alone and lacks a portion of them. Of about 150,000 clones listed, roughly 70% are singletons. The chain couples TRBV2 to TRBJ2-7; TRBD2 matches 8 bases. This receptor was obtained from a man younger than 45 in good health and CMV-seropositive. The sequencing input was PBMCs. The CDR3 reads CASRTSESYEQYF. As DNA, the CDR3 is TGTGCCAGCAGGACTAGCGAGTCCTACGAGCAGTACTTC. Based on the CDR3 plus reference TRBV2 and TRBJ2-7, the full variable domain is EPEVTQTPSHQVTQMGQEVILRCVPISNHLYFYWYRQILGQKVEFLVSFYNNEISEKSEIFDDQFSVERPDGSNFTLKIRSTKLEDSAMYFCASRTSESYEQYFGPGTRLTVT.